Detailed here is one T cell receptor beta chain. The CDR3 length is 14 residues. Germline loops: CDR1 ENHRY, CDR2 SYGVKD. This sample was included in a study of technical replicates of blood from a few donors. The data were produced by immunoSEQ multiplex PCR, yet TCRdb's version contains in-frame clones alone and is incomplete. The sample holds about 75,000 clones, approximately 96% seen once. The chain combines TRBV10-3 with TRBJ2-4, with 8 bases lining up with TRBD2. The origin of this receptor is a human donor in good health. Material: T cells isolated from PBMCs. For the CDR3, the DNA is TGTGCTGTCGCAAGCGGGAGAACCAAAAACATTCAGTACTTC. Its translation is CAVASGRTKNIQYF.